The 32 T cell receptor beta chains reported below all come from one sample, sequenced in a study of neurological immune-mediated disorders. One entry per CDR3 protein results from TCRdb running MiXCR on the 5' RACE reads. The table has roughly 10,000 distinct CDR3 sequences, approximately 22% seen once; the top ten hold roughly 13%. Material: CD8+ T cells from blood. The source is a woman in her 40s with multiple sclerosis.

By its share, this clonotype is medium-sized. V is TRBV29-1 and J is TRBJ2-7; a weak D match, TRBD1 (6 bases). V lost 2 bases to trimming and J lost 6 bases, with 14 bases between them. This CDR3 contains 13 residues. CDR1 is SQVTM, CDR2 ANQGSEA, per germline. The CDR3 loop reads CSVELQGFCEQYF. DNA of the CDR3: TGCAGCGTTGAACTCCAGGGGTTCTGCGAGCAGTACTTC.

This clonotype was detected ten times or more. This chain joins TRBV12-3 or TRBV12-4 and TRBJ1-5, with a weak D call TRBD1 (5 bases). The CDR3 loop spans 14 amino acids. V gave up 1 base and J gave up 1 base, with 5 bases separating them. The CDR3 loop is CASSLEGSNQPQHF. The CDR3 DNA sequence: TGTGCCAGCAGTTTAGAGGGGAGCAATCAGCCCCAGCATTTT.

By its share, this clonotype is medium-sized. The genes are TRBV13 and TRBJ2-7; D might be TRBD1 (5 bases). Germline-derived CDR1 and CDR2 are PRHDT and FYEKMQ (reference sequence). This CDR3 is built from 12 residues. V lost 5 bases and J 3 bases, leaving 8 bases between the germline ends. CDR3 DNA sequence: TGTGCCAGCAGCCATGACAGCTACGAGCAGTACTTC. Protein sequence: CASSHDSYEQYF.

The chain combines TRBV9 with TRBJ2-1, with a weak D call TRBD2 (5 bases). Trimming removed 3 bases at V and 4 bases at J, with 8 bases between. CDR1 is SGDLS, CDR2 YYNGEE, per germline. The CDR3 sequence is 13 residues long. The CDR3 DNA reads TGTGCCAGCAGCGGGAGGCTTTACAATGAGCAGTTCTTC. It specifies CASSGRLYNEQFF.

In this sample, this clonotype turned up many times. J is TRBJ2-2 and V is TRBV4-1, with D hard to call. Germline CDR1 is MGHRA and CDR2 is YSYEKL. The CDR3 consists of 14 residues. Trimming removed 4 bases from V and 7 bases from J, with 13 bases in between. CDR3 DNA sequence: TGCGCCAGCAGCCTCGGTCCCTTCGGCGGGGAGCTGTTTTTT. Protein sequence: CASSLGPFGGELFF.

This clonotype was recorded at least ten times. The J gene is TRBJ2-7, the V gene TRBV27; D is unclear. The CDR3 is 13 amino acids. CDR1 is MNHEY and CDR2 is SMNVEV in the germline V gene (reference sequence). V was pared by 2 bases and J by 2 bases, with 7 bases between. CDR3 nucleotides: TGTGCCAGCAGTTTAGGCAAAACCTACGAGCAGTACTTC. It is translated as CASSLGKTYEQYF.

This clonotype showed up many times. The chain has TRBV7-2 and TRBJ2-3; TRBD2 agrees at 11 bases. After removal of 5 bases from V and 3 bases from J, the junction contained 7 bases not matched to a gene. Per germline, CDR1 SGHTA and CDR2 FQGNSA. The length of the CDR3 is 16 residues. CDR3 sequence reads: CASSVRLAGKTDTQYF. CDR3 nucleotides: TGTGCCAGCAGCGTTAGACTAGCGGGGAAAACAGATACGCAGTATTTT.

This clonotype was seen many times. This chain links TRBV7-2 with TRBJ2-7; no reliable D call. V was pared by 5 bases and J by 3 bases, with 11 bases between. Germline CDR1 and CDR2: SGHTA and FQGNSA. There are 13 residues in the CDR3. CDR3 in DNA: TGTGCCAGCAGCCTCGACATTCTCTACGAGCAGTACTTC. It translates to CASSLDILYEQYF.

In this sample, this clonotype turned up many times. The J gene is TRBJ2-3, the V gene TRBV13; D could derive from TRBD1 or TRBD2 (5 bases each). The CDR3 is made up of 16 amino acids. Germline CDR1 PRHDT, CDR2 FYEKMQ (reference sequence). Trimming pared 2 bases from V and 5 bases from J, leaving 17 bases between. The CDR3 reads CASSLWGNTGGDTQYF. CDR3 DNA sequence: TGTGCCAGCAGCTTATGGGGAAATACTGGGGGAGATACGCAGTATTTT.

This clonotype qualifies as medium-sized. The chain employs TRBV7-9 and TRBJ2-7; D is unresolved. Germline CDR1 reads SEHNR; CDR2 reads FQNEAQ (reference sequence). The V end was cut by 2 bases, the J end by 4 bases, with 6 bases between. The CDR3 loop spans 12 amino acids. CDR3 loop: CASSLSTYEQYF. CDR3 sequence (DNA): TGTGCCAGCAGCTTATCCACATACGAGCAGTACTTC.

This clonotype occurred many times. J is TRBJ2-7 and V is TRBV20-1; D is unclear. Germline lookup yields CDR1 DFQATT and CDR2 SNEGSKA (reference sequence). CDR3 size: 14 residues. The V and J ends lost 0 bases and 0 bases respectively, with 9 bases between them. CDR3 in amino acids: CSARDVRSSYEQYF. In nucleotides, the CDR3 is TGCAGTGCTAGAGATGTCAGGAGCTCCTACGAGCAGTACTTC.

This clonotype has more than one count but fewer than ten. J is TRBJ2-5 and V is TRBV5-1, with TRBD2 matching over 8 bases. Per germline, CDR1 SGHRS and CDR2 YFSETQ. The CDR3 consists of 15 residues. Trimming took 2 bases from V and 1 from J; bases not matched to a gene: 4. Here the CDR3 DNA reads TGCGCCAGCAGCTTATTCACTAGCGGCCAAGAGACCCAGTACTTC. This gives the protein CASSLFTSGQETQYF. The entire variable domain, with the rest obtained from reference TRBV5-1 and TRBJ2-5, is as follows: KAGVTQTPRYLIKTRGQQVTLSCSPISGHRSVSWYQQTPGQGLQFLFEYFSETQRNKGNFPGRFSGRQFSNSRSEMNVSTLELGDSALYLCASSLFTSGQETQYFGPGTRLLVL.

This clonotype was picked up many times. The chain links TRBV4-2 to TRBJ2-3; the match to TRBD1 covers 7 bases. J was trimmed by 0 bases and V by 4 bases; bases with no gene match: 4. The CDR3 consists of 15 residues. Germline CDR1 is LGHNA and CDR2 is YNFKEQ. CDR3 sequence reads: CASSPTQGSTDTQYF. CDR3 nucleotide sequence: TGTGCCAGCAGCCCTACACAGGGGAGCACAGATACGCAGTATTTT.

This clonotype is categorized as large. The V call is TRBV29-1, the J call TRBJ2-6; possible D gene TRBD2, 6 bases. Germline V gene data show CDR1 as SQVTM and CDR2 as ANQGSEA. V was shortened by 6 bases and J by 1 base, with 19 bases between the two germline ends. The CDR3 length is 17 residues. This CDR3 reads CSVHKLGEESGANVLTF. DNA of the CDR3: TGCAGCGTCCACAAGCTAGGGGAGGAGTCTGGGGCCAACGTCCTGACTTTC. The whole variable domain, remainder taken from reference TRBV29-1 and TRBJ2-6, is SAVISQKPSRDICQRGTSLTIQCQVDSQVTMMFWYRQQPGQSLTLIATANQGSEATYESGFVIDKFPISRPNLTFSTLTVSNMSPEDSSIYLCSVHKLGEESGANVLTFGAGSRLTVL.

The V gene is TRBV6-6, the J gene TRBJ1-2; no reliable D call. The CDR3 length is 13 residues. Per the germline V gene, CDR1 is MNHNY and CDR2 is SVGAGI (reference sequence). Trimming removed 2 bases at V and 2 bases at J, with 6 bases between. The CDR3 nucleotides are TGTGCCAGCAGTTACGACCAGAACTATGGCTACACCTTC. The encoded protein is CASSYDQNYGYTF.

This clonotype was seen a handful of times. The chain joins TRBV11-1 to TRBJ1-1, with a tentative D call TRBD1 (5 bases). CDR1 SGHAT and CDR2 FQDESV come from the germline V gene (reference sequence). The CDR3 runs to 13 residues. V lost 6 bases and J lost 2, with 10 bases in between. The CDR3 region is CASSWDGNTEAFF. The CDR3 nucleotides are TGTGCCAGCAGTTGGGACGGCAACACTGAAGCTTTCTTT. Filled out from reference TRBV11-1 and TRBJ1-1, the complete variable domain reads EAEVAQSPRYKITEKSQAVAFWCDPISGHATLYWYRQILGQGPELLVQFQDESVVDDSQLPKDRFSAERLKGVDSTLKIQPAELGDSAMYLCASSWDGNTEAFFGQGTRLTVV.

This clonotype showed up many times. One end of the junction does not line up with germline, which may come from a read error. The DNA of the CDR3 is TGCACCAGCAGCTTGATCGACAGTTTCGGTTCACCCCTCCACTTT. Its translation is CTSSLIDSFGSPLHF. This chain links TRBV5-1 with TRBJ1-6, with D perhaps matching TRBD1 (5 bases). This CDR3 region has 15 residues. The germline CDR1 and CDR2 sequences are SGHRS and YFSETQ. The entire variable domain, with the rest obtained from reference TRBV5-1 and TRBJ1-6, is as follows: KAGVTQTPRYLIKTRGQQVTLSCSPISGHRSVSWYQQTPGQGLQFLFEYFSETQRNKGNFPGRFSGRQFSNSRSEMNVSTLELGDSALYLCTSSLIDSFGSPLHFGNGTRLTVT.

By share, this clonotype ranks as medium-sized. This chain links TRBV7-9 with TRBJ2-7; 7 bases agree with TRBD2. V shed 5 bases, J shed 7 bases, and the junction held 5 bases outside the gene matches. The V gene's germline CDR1 is SEHNR and CDR2 FQNEAQ (reference sequence). The CDR3 contains 12 residues. CDR3 amino acids: CASSPGLLEQYF. DNA of the CDR3: TGTGCCAGCAGCCCGGGACTACTTGAGCAGTACTTC.

The chain couples TRBV5-6 to TRBJ1-2; 9 bases align to TRBD1. The CDR3 length is 12 residues. CDR1 is SGHDT and CDR2 is YYEEEE in the germline V gene. The ends lost 3 bases at V and 12 bases at J; junction bases unmatched: 6. Here the CDR3 reads CASSWDREDNTF. DNA of the CDR3: TGTGCCAGCAGCTGGGACAGGGAGGATAACACCTTC.

This clonotype has ten or more counts. This chain uses TRBV6-1 with TRBJ2-1, with D tentatively TRBD1 (5 bases). V was cut by 8 bases and J by 4 bases, with 15 bases left in between. There are 14 residues in the CDR3. The germline V gene encodes CDR1 MNHNS and CDR2 SASEGT. The CDR3 region is CASQAQVVYNEQFF. As DNA, the CDR3 is TGTGCCAGCCAGGCACAGGTTGTGTACAATGAGCAGTTCTTC.

By share, this clonotype counts as medium-sized. This chain connects TRBV7-9 to TRBJ2-7; 7 bases are shared with TRBD1. Unmatched junction bases numbered 9, after V lost 6 bases and J lost 1 base. Germline assignment: CDR1 SEHNR and CDR2 FQNEAQ (reference sequence). The CDR3 extends over 15 amino acids. The DNA of the CDR3 is TGTGCCAGCAGACCACGGACAGGACTTTCCTACGAGCAGTACTTC. Translated: CASRPRTGLSYEQYF.

This clonotype was picked up many times. This chain connects TRBV27 to TRBJ2-2, with unresolved D. This CDR3 comprises 12 residues. Germline lookup yields CDR1 MNHEY and CDR2 SMNVEV (reference sequence). V was pared by 4 bases and J by 2 bases, with 2 bases between. CDR3: CASSSNTGELFF. The CDR3 DNA reads as TGTGCCAGCAGTTCCAACACCGGGGAGCTGTTTTTT.

This clonotype was picked up a small number of times. The CDR3 protein is CSADGLAGGLGRTDTQYF. CDR3 nucleotides: TGCAGTGCTGACGGACTAGCGGGGGGCCTCGGCCGCACAGATACGCAGTATTTT. The chain is built from TRBV20-1 and TRBJ2-3, with TRBD2 identical over 14 bases. Germline V gives CDR1 DFQATT, CDR2 SNEGSKA (reference sequence). V lost 5 bases and J lost 1; bases outside the gene matches: 11. This CDR3 comprises 18 residues.

The table lists this clonotype with many counts. The chain combines TRBV5-1 with TRBJ2-1; D perhaps matches TRBD2 (5 bases). The CDR3 runs 16 residues. Looked up from germline, CDR1 is SGHRS and CDR2 is YFSETQ. The V end lost 1 base, the J end lost 0 bases, and 11 bases lay between the germline ends. The CDR3: CASSLTGLSSYNEQFF. CDR3 DNA: TGCGCCAGCAGCTTGACGGGGTTGAGCTCCTACAATGAGCAGTTCTTC.

Turning to this clonotype: The junction departs from germline at one end; a sequencing error may be responsible. The rearrangement uses TRBV29-1 and TRBJ1-2; the D is unclear. CDR3 length equals 12 residues. CDR1 is SQVTM and CDR2 is ANQGSEA in the germline V gene. The CDR3, as DNA: TGCAGCGTGGAAGACCGACCCTTGGGCTACACCTTC. Translation gives CSVEDRPLGYTF.

This clonotype was counted many times. This chain joins TRBV7-9 and TRBJ2-7, with D tentatively TRBD2 (6 bases). The germline gives CDR1 SEHNR, CDR2 FQNEAQ (reference sequence). V lost 7 bases and J lost 3, with 13 bases in between. The CDR3 runs to 13 residues. CDR3 nucleotide sequence: TGTGCCAGCAACCCCGTGGGGGGCTACGAGCAGTACTTC. The encoded protein is CASNPVGGYEQYF.

This clonotype showed up many times. The gene calls are TRBV4-1 and TRBJ1-2; possibly TRBD1 for D (5 bases). The V end lost 3 bases, the J end lost 0 bases, and 14 bases lay between the germline ends. Germline CDR1 and CDR2: MGHRA and YSYEKL. The CDR3 spans 16 residues. The CDR3 here is CASSQALGDANYGYTF. The CDR3 nucleotides read TGCGCCAGCAGCCAGGCCTTAGGGGACGCTAACTATGGCTACACCTTC.

In its sample, this clonotype was seen many times. The genes are TRBV11-3 and TRBJ2-7; no clear D gene. Germline V gene lookup returns CDR1 SGHNT and CDR2 YENEEA. Trimming removed 1 base at V and 5 bases at J, with 9 bases between. This CDR3 comprises 13 residues. This CDR3 is CASSLGTSNEQYF. The CDR3 DNA is TGTGCCAGCAGCTTAGGAACGTCCAACGAGCAGTACTTC.

This chain joins TRBV20-1 and TRBJ1-2, with D unclear. Germline CDR1 reads DFQATT; CDR2 reads SNEGSKA (reference sequence). This CDR3 comprises 13 residues. V shed 0 bases and J shed 6 bases, with 11 bases lying between them. For the CDR3, the DNA is TGCAGTGCTAGAGAGAGAGGGCTCCATGGCTACACCTTC. Translating gives CSARERGLHGYTF.

This clonotype counts as medium-sized. This chain connects TRBV9 to TRBJ1-2, with 9 positions matching TRBD1. Germline-derived CDR1 and CDR2 are SGDLS and YYNGEE. The CDR3 is 15 amino acids. The V and J ends lost 6 bases and 2 bases, in that order; junction bases with no gene match: 8. The CDR3 spells CASTTTGGQNYGYTF. Written as DNA, the CDR3 is TGTGCCAGCACCACGACAGGGGGACAGAACTATGGCTACACCTTC. Full variable domain (rest looked up from reference TRBV9 and TRBJ1-2): DSGVTQTPKHLITATGQRVTLRCSPRSGDLSVYWYQQSLDQGLQFLIQYYNGEERAKGNILERFSAQQFPDLHSELNLSSLELGDSALYFCASTTTGGQNYGYTFGSGTRLTVV.

The V and J genes are TRBV4-1 and TRBJ2-1, with 9 bases that match TRBD1. V lost 6 bases and J lost 8; bases outside the gene matches: 2. CDR1 is MGHRA and CDR2 is YSYEKL in the germline V gene. The CDR3 is 12 amino acids. The CDR3 region has the DNA TGCGCCAGCAGACAGGGGGCGGATGAGCAGTTCTTC. It yields the protein CASRQGADEQFF.

This clonotype was detected many times. The chain links TRBV4-1 to TRBJ2-1; no firm D call. The germline CDR1 and CDR2 sequences are MGHRA and YSYEKL. The V end lost 1 base, the J end lost 9 bases, and 13 bases lay between the germline ends. This CDR3 spans 14 amino acids. CDR3 protein: CASSQGVFRREQFF. Here the CDR3 DNA reads TGCGCCAGCAGCCAAGGAGTCTTCCGGCGTGAGCAGTTCTTC.